The 30 T cell receptor beta chains reported below all come from one sample, sequenced in a study of CD8 T cells in Susac syndrome. Reverse transcription of roughly 0.5 to 1 ug RNA was performed with random hexamers. TCRdb reprocessed the immunoSEQ multiplex PCR reads with MiXCR, giving one entry per CDR3 protein. The data contain roughly 150,000 distinct CDR3 sequences, over 95% of them singletons. The sample was CD8+ T cells from PBMCs. These receptors were obtained from a human donor with multiple sclerosis.

The chain is built from TRBV30 and TRBJ2-3; unclear D gene. Trimming removed 2 bases at V and 6 bases at J, with 9 bases between. From germline, CDR1 is GTSNPN and CDR2 SVGIG (reference sequence). CDR3 length: 12 residues. This chain's CDR3 is CAWSSGRDTQYF. CDR3 nucleotides: TGTGCCTGGAGTTCCGGACGGGATACGCAGTATTTT.

The CDR3 DNA is TGCAGCGTTGAACCCAGGAGGGGTGATGAGACCCAGTACTTC. Encoded protein: CSVEPRRGDETQYF. The V and J genes are TRBV29-1 and TRBJ2-5, with a possible D match to TRBD2 (6 bases). The CDR3 has 14 residues. Germline CDR1 and CDR2: SQVTM and ANQGSEA. V dropped 2 bases and J dropped 5 bases, with 15 bases sitting between them.

The chain combines TRBV9 with TRBJ1-1, with 7 bases matching TRBD1. The V gene's germline CDR1 is SGDLS and CDR2 YYNGEE. There are 15 residues in the CDR3. J gave up 8 bases and V 1 base, and 11 bases lay outside the gene matches. The CDR3 DNA reads TGTGCCAGCAGCGTACCCCCTACAGGGGACCCCGAAGCTTTCTTT. It encodes CASSVPPTGDPEAFF.

The rearrangement joins TRBV20-1 to TRBJ1-2; D is unresolved. Germline V gene data show CDR1 as DFQATT and CDR2 as SNEGSKA (reference sequence). There are 12 residues in the CDR3. V was clipped by 4 bases and J by 8 bases, with 14 bases between them. Written as DNA, the CDR3 is TGCAGTGCTATTCGGGCCTCCGGAGGCTACACCTTC. This codes for CSAIRASGGYTF.

The chain has TRBV24-1 and TRBJ2-3, with TRBD2 matching 7 bases. The V gene's germline CDR1 is KGHDR and CDR2 SFDVKD. V shed 2 bases and J 6 bases; nucleotides not matched to a gene: 10. The CDR3 loop spans 16 amino acids. CDR3 in amino acids: CATSDSPGGGPDTQYF. In DNA form, the CDR3 reads TGTGCCACCAGTGATTCTCCGGGGGGAGGGCCCGATACGCAGTATTTT.

This chain connects TRBV7-9 to TRBJ2-7; D remains unclear. CDR1 SEHNR and CDR2 FQNEAQ come from the germline V gene (reference sequence). Trimming removed 8 bases from V and 2 bases from J, with 10 bases in between. There are 12 residues in the CDR3. The CDR3 DNA is TGTGCCAGCGGTACAAGCCCCTACGAGCAGTACGTC. This encodes CASGTSPYEQYV.

The V call is TRBV28, the J call TRBJ1-2; D gene uncertain. The CDR3 is 13 amino acids. Trimming stripped 2 bases from V and 2 bases from J, with 6 bases between. Looked up from germline, CDR1 is MDHEN and CDR2 is SYDVKM. In nucleotides, the CDR3 is TGTGCCAGCAGTTTAAGGACGAACTATGGCTACACCTTC. Residues: CASSLRTNYGYTF.

The chain recombines TRBV29-1 with TRBJ2-7; 9 bases agree with TRBD1. The germline gives CDR1 SQVTM, CDR2 ANQGSEA. The CDR3 loop spans 15 amino acids. Losses at the gene ends were 0 bases for V and 1 base for J; bases not matched to a gene: 4. The DNA of the CDR3 is TGCAGCGTTGAAGACTCCGGGACAGGGTCCTACGAGCAGTACTTC. Protein product: CSVEDSGTGSYEQYF.

The gene calls are TRBV19 and TRBJ1-1, with D unclear. CDR3 size: 12 residues. V lost 7 bases, J lost 1 base, and 7 bases lay in between. Looked up from germline, CDR1 is LNHDA and CDR2 is SQIVND (reference sequence). CDR3 nucleotides: TGTGCCAGTATATGGGGGAACACTGAAGCTTTCTTT. It is translated as CASIWGNTEAFF.

This clonotype has only one observation. This chain links TRBV5-1 with TRBJ2-5, with D maybe TRBD2 (7 bases). This CDR3 has 15 amino acids. Germline V lookup: CDR1 SGHRS, CDR2 YFSETQ. Trimming took off 4 bases at V and 4 bases at J, with 17 bases between the two ends. CDR3 bases: TGCGCCAGCAGCCTCCGGTCGGGGGGCGGAGAGACCCAGTACTTC. Its translation: CASSLRSGGGETQYF.

The chain recombines TRBV13 with TRBJ2-7; TRBD2 is a possible D gene (6 bases). V lost 0 bases and J lost 6, with 6 bases in between. Germline values: CDR1 PRHDT, CDR2 FYEKMQ (reference sequence). The CDR3 is 12 amino acids. The CDR3, as DNA: TGTGCCAGCAGCTTAGGGGGAGGCGAGCAGTACGTC. Translated: CASSLGGGEQYV.

V is TRBV9 and J is TRBJ1-1; D uncertain. Trimming cost V 2 bases and J 3 bases, with 5 bases left between them. Germline V CDR1 and CDR2: SGDLS, YYNGEE. The CDR3 has 12 residues. The CDR3 loop reads CASSVDDTEAFF. The CDR3 DNA is TGTGCCAGCAGCGTTGACGACACTGAAGCTTTCTTT.

The V and J genes are TRBV29-1 and TRBJ1-1; D is unresolved. CDR1 and CDR2 from the germline V gene are SQVTM and ANQGSEA. The CDR3 is 13 amino acids. V was trimmed by 5 bases and J by 2 bases, leaving 12 bases between them. The CDR3 sequence is CSVLVSANTEAFF. CDR3 bases: TGCAGCGTTTTGGTTAGCGCCAACACTGAAGCTTTCTTT.

The DNA for the CDR3 is TGCGCCAGCAGCCAAGGTGGAACCTTCGGAGATGAGCAGTTCTTC. Its translation is CASSQGGTFGDEQFF. J is TRBJ2-1 and V is TRBV4-1; D uncertain. This CDR3 contains 15 residues. CDR1 is MGHRA and CDR2 is YSYEKL in the germline V gene. Trimming shortened V by 1 base and J by 8 bases, and 15 bases separated the two germline ends.

The chain carries TRBV7-9 and TRBJ1-1; tentative D call: TRBD1 (5 bases). The length of the CDR3 is 14 residues. CDR1 is SEHNR and CDR2 is FQNEAQ in the germline V gene (reference sequence). Trimming pared 5 bases from V and 0 bases from J, leaving 10 bases between. The CDR3 spells CASSEGQLNTEAFF. CDR3 coding DNA: TGTGCCAGCAGCGAGGGGCAATTGAACACTGAAGCTTTCTTT.

In this sample, this clonotype turned up once. The rearrangement uses TRBV7-4 and TRBJ2-7; D not certain. Trimming removed 1 base at V and 4 bases at J, with 17 bases between. The CDR3 runs to 16 residues. Germline V gene data show CDR1 as SGHVT and CDR2 as SQSDAQ. The chain's CDR3 is CASSLEAQSTVYEQYF. In nucleotides, the CDR3 is TGTGCCAGCAGCTTAGAGGCACAGAGTACGGTTTACGAGCAGTACTTC.

This rearrangement joins TRBV12-3 or TRBV12-4 to TRBJ2-2; no reliable D call. Between the trimmed V and J ends, which lost 5 bases and 4 bases, there was a span of 11 bases. The CDR3 consists of 14 residues. CDR3 loop: CASSESGPTGELFF. The CDR3 DNA reads as TGTGCCAGCAGTGAGTCCGGCCCCACCGGGGAGCTGTTTTTT.

The chain couples TRBV20-1 to TRBJ1-2; 8 bases match TRBD1. The CDR3 covers 14 residues. The junction had 8 bases not matched to a gene; V was cut back by 2 bases and J by 6 bases. From germline, CDR1 is DFQATT and CDR2 SNEGSKA (reference sequence). The CDR3 loop reads CSARPRTGIDGYTF. CDR3 nucleotide sequence: TGCAGTGCTAGACCCCGGACAGGGATCGATGGCTACACCTTC.

V gene TRBV6-4 combines with J gene TRBJ2-1; no definite D call. The CDR3 is 14 residues long. V lost 3 bases to trimming and J lost 8 bases, with 14 bases between them. From germline, CDR1 is MRHNA and CDR2 SNTAGT. CDR3 nucleotide sequence: TGTGCCAGCAGTGAGGGCGACGGACGGGATGAGCAGTTCTTC. Protein sequence: CASSEGDGRDEQFF.

The chain uses TRBV29-1 and TRBJ1-2; D gene ambiguous. The CDR3 spans 12 residues. The V gene lost 7 bases and the J gene lost 4 bases, with 13 bases spanning the gap. Germline V gene data show CDR1 as SQVTM and CDR2 as ANQGSEA. CDR3 nucleotides: TGCAGCGATGTCAGAGGAATCTATGGCTACACCTTC. Translation: CSDVRGIYGYTF.

The chain employs TRBV2 and TRBJ1-2; perhaps TRBD1 as D (5 bases). Germline CDR1 reads SNHLY; CDR2 reads FYNNEI. The CDR3 runs 15 residues. The V end was cut by 1 base, the J end by 4 bases, with 13 bases between. The DNA for the CDR3 is TGTGCCAGCAGTGAAGGGGCAGGGAGCGTCTATGGCTACACCTTC. This gives the protein CASSEGAGSVYGYTF.

CDR3 DNA sequence: TGTGCCAGCAGCCAAGCGGGGTCAGCCTACGAGCAGTACTTC. Its protein product is CASSQAGSAYEQYF. V usage is TRBV13 and J usage is TRBJ2-7, with 7 bases lining up with TRBD2. The CDR3 length is 14 residues. Germline assignment: CDR1 PRHDT and CDR2 FYEKMQ (reference sequence). The V and J ends lost 5 bases and 2 bases, in that order; junction bases with no gene match: 6.

This clonotype was recorded once. The chain combines TRBV30 with TRBJ1-4; no definite D call. V shed 2 bases and J shed 7 bases, with 11 bases lying between them. CDR3 size: 13 residues. Germline V gene lookup returns CDR1 GTSNPN and CDR2 SVGIG (reference sequence). CDR3 sequence: CAWSWSFGEKLFF. The DNA for the CDR3 is TGTGCCTGGAGTTGGAGTTTTGGTGAAAAACTGTTTTTT.

This clonotype was detected a few times. The chain recombines TRBV20-1 with TRBJ2-7; D uncertain. Germline CDR1 reads DFQATT; CDR2 reads SNEGSKA (reference sequence). The V end was cut by 0 bases, the J end by 4 bases, with 4 bases between. The CDR3 is made up of 11 amino acids. The CDR3 here is CSARDGYEQYF. As DNA, the CDR3 is TGCAGTGCTAGAGATGGTTACGAGCAGTACTTC.

This chain uses TRBV11-2 with TRBJ1-6, with a possible D match to TRBD1 (6 bases). The CDR3 is 17 amino acids. Trimming stripped 2 bases from V and 0 bases from J, with 11 bases between. Germline CDR1 SGHAT, CDR2 FQNNGV. CDR3 amino acids: CASSLKGGVSYNSPLHF. CDR3 bases: TGTGCCAGCAGCTTAAAGGGGGGGGTCTCCTATAATTCACCCCTCCACTTT.

This chain's CDR3 is CASSQLLAGGPGEQFF. DNA for the CDR3: TGTGCCAGCAGCCAGTTACTAGCGGGGGGGCCCGGTGAGCAGTTCTTC. This chain connects TRBV3-1 to TRBJ2-1, with 13 bases lining up with TRBD2. CDR3 length: 16 residues. Germline V lookup: CDR1 LGHDT, CDR2 YNNKEL (reference sequence). The V and J ends lost 3 bases and 9 bases, in that order; junction bases with no gene match: 8.

CDR3 in DNA: TGTGCCTGGAGCCCCCATAGGGGCGGCAATCAGCCCCAGCATTTT. It is translated as CAWSPHRGGNQPQHF. V is TRBV30 and J is TRBJ1-5; TRBD1 is a possible D gene (5 bases). The germline gives CDR1 GTSNPN, CDR2 SVGIG (reference sequence). Trimming removed 3 bases from V and 2 bases from J, with 14 bases in between. CDR3 length: 15 amino acids.

This clonotype has only one observation. CDR3 sequence (DNA): TGTGCCAGCAGTCGGGGTGGCAGCCATGGCTACACCTTC. It codes for CASSRGGSHGYTF. The chain recombines TRBV7-9 with TRBJ1-2, with D unclear. The CDR3 length is 13 residues. The germline gives CDR1 SEHNR, CDR2 FQNEAQ (reference sequence). Deletions cut 6 bases from V and 6 bases from J, with 14 bases between.

This sequence joins TRBV12-3 or TRBV12-4 and TRBJ2-1; a possible D gene is TRBD1 (7 bases). This CDR3 region has 14 residues. Trimming took off 8 bases at V and 4 bases at J, with 15 bases between the two ends. The CDR3 DNA reads TGTGCCAGCTCGGTCCAGGGGGGTTACAATGAGCAGTTCTTC. Amino acids: CASSVQGGYNEQFF.

The chain links TRBV20-1 to TRBJ1-2, with D possibly being TRBD1 (5 bases). V was shortened by 0 bases and J by 0 bases, with 14 bases between the two germline ends. The length of the CDR3 is 16 residues. Germline V gene sequence: CDR1 DFQATT, CDR2 SNEGSKA (reference sequence). The CDR3 DNA follows: TGCAGTGCTAGAGATGTCGACAGTCCCCCTAACTATGGCTACACCTTC. Its translation: CSARDVDSPPNYGYTF.